A single sample is the source of the 8 T cell receptor beta chains below, sequenced in a study of blood T cell repertoires in COVID-19. The repertoire was sequenced with immunoSEQ multiplex PCR; TCRdb's copy has only in-frame clones and lacks some. In the table there are tens of thousands of clones, 80% to 85% of which are singletons. Sequencing was performed on peripheral blood. All receptors come from an older woman with acute or convalescent COVID-19.

This chain connects TRBV6-5 to TRBJ2-3; D possibly corresponds to TRBD2 (6 bases). V lost 7 bases, J lost 0 bases, and 11 bases lay in between. CDR3 length: 14 residues. The germline gives CDR1 MNHEY, CDR2 SVGAGI. The CDR3 DNA reads as TGTGCCAGCACCCTGGGGGGAAGCACAGATACGCAGTATTTT. It translates to CASTLGGSTDTQYF.

The V gene is TRBV6-6, the J gene TRBJ1-1; 7 bases line up with TRBD1. The V gene end was trimmed by 2 bases and the J gene end by 1 base; junction bases not matched to a gene: 7. The CDR3 loop spans 16 amino acids. Looked up from germline, CDR1 is MNHNY and CDR2 is SVGAGI (reference sequence). The CDR3 reads CASSYGYRGRNTEAFF. The CDR3 nucleotides read TGTGCCAGCAGTTACGGCTACAGGGGCCGGAACACTGAAGCTTTCTTT.

V gene TRBV10-3 combines with J gene TRBJ2-2; 7 bases fit TRBD2. The germline gives CDR1 ENHRY, CDR2 SYGVKD. Trimming cost V 0 bases and J 0 bases; bases outside gene matches: 7. The length of the CDR3 is 18 residues. The CDR3 sequence: CAISESTAGSPNTGELFF. The CDR3 region has the DNA TGTGCCATCAGTGAGTCGACAGCGGGGTCCCCGAACACCGGGGAGCTGTTTTTT.

The chain uses TRBV5-1 and TRBJ1-2; weak D call: TRBD1 (5 bases). There are 13 residues in the CDR3. Trimming took 4 bases from V and 3 from J, leaving 10 bases between them. CDR1 and CDR2 from the germline V gene are SGHRS and YFSETQ. The CDR3 sequence: CASSVGTDYGYTF. CDR3 sequence (DNA): TGCGCCAGCAGCGTCGGGACTGACTATGGCTACACCTTC.

This clone appeared a few times. This chain links TRBV7-9 with TRBJ1-2, with unresolved D. Looked up from germline, CDR1 is SEHNR and CDR2 is FQNEAQ (reference sequence). With 4 bases removed from V and 5 bases from J, the gap between germline ends came to 11 bases. The CDR3 consists of 13 residues. This chain's CDR3 is CASSSFLEYGYTF. DNA for the CDR3: TGTGCCAGCAGCTCCTTTTTAGAATATGGCTACACCTTC.

This chain's CDR3 is CATSDPLDRVRPNNEQFF. In DNA form, the CDR3 reads TGTGCCACCAGTGACCCCCTAGACAGGGTTCGGCCTAACAATGAGCAGTTCTTC. V usage is TRBV24-1 and J usage is TRBJ2-1, with 7 bases aligning to TRBD1. V gave up 4 bases and J gave up 5 bases; unmatched junction bases: 16. The V gene's germline CDR1 is KGHDR and CDR2 SFDVKD. This CDR3 is built from 18 residues.

The chain is built from TRBV24-1 and TRBJ2-2; a weak D match, TRBD2 (5 bases). The CDR3 spans 13 residues. Germline CDR1 and CDR2: KGHDR and SFDVKD. Trimming pared 4 bases from V and 10 bases from J, leaving 12 bases between. CDR3 nucleotides: TGTGCCACCAGTGACCCGGACTCTACGGAGCTGTTTTTT. It codes for CATSDPDSTELFF.

This chain uses TRBV7-3 with TRBJ2-1; 7 bases are shared with TRBD2. This CDR3 region has 12 residues. V lost 0 bases to trimming and J lost 10 bases; unmatched junction nucleotides: 0. The V gene's germline CDR1 is SGHTA and CDR2 FQGTGA. CDR3 protein: CASSLTSGEQFF. The CDR3 nucleotides read TGTGCCAGCAGCTTAACTAGCGGGGAGCAGTTCTTC.